Presented here are 9 T cell receptor beta chains from one specimen sequenced in a study of ipilimumab plus nivolumab after autologous stem cell transplantation. Measured with immunoSEQ multiplex PCR; TCRdb has only the in-frame clones, and not every one. Of some 87,000 clones listed, 83% are singletons. The input for sequencing was PBMCs, taken in a trial of ipilimumab plus nivolumab as post-transplant consolidation. The receptors were gathered from a male donor with diffuse large B-cell lymphoma.

V usage is TRBV19 and J usage is TRBJ2-2, with 8 bases lining up with TRBD1. Germline loops: CDR1 LNHDA, CDR2 SQIVND (reference sequence). J lost 6 bases, V lost 6 bases, and 12 bases had no gene match. CDR3 length: 16 amino acids. CDR3 DNA sequence: TGTGCCAGTAGCCCCCTCGGACAGGGTGGTTCCGGGGAGCTGTTTTTT. Translated, it gives CASSPLGQGGSGELFF. Filled out from reference TRBV19 and TRBJ2-2, the complete variable domain reads DGGITQSPKYLFRKEGQNVTLSCEQNLNHDAMYWYRQDPGQGLRLIYYSQIVNDFQKGDIAEGYSVSREKKESFPLTVTSAQKNPTAFYLCASSPLGQGGSGELFFGEGSRLTVL.

This clone was found a few times. The chain couples TRBV4-1 to TRBJ1-6; D might be TRBD1 (5 bases). The CDR3 has 16 residues. CDR1 and CDR2 from the germline V gene are MGHRA and YSYEKL. V was shortened by 4 bases and J by 7 bases, with 17 bases between the two germline ends. The CDR3 region is CASSPLAGTGNSPLHF. CDR3 nucleotide sequence: TGCGCCAGCAGCCCTCTGGCCGGGACGGGAAATTCACCCCTCCACTTT.

V and J are TRBV7-9 and TRBJ1-1; D is unresolved. V lost 1 base and J lost 1, with 10 bases in between. The CDR3 runs 15 residues. From germline, CDR1 is SEHNR and CDR2 FQNEAQ (reference sequence). CDR3 region: CASSLDTLGNTEAFF. DNA for the CDR3: TGTGCCAGCAGCTTAGACACCCTGGGGAACACTGAAGCTTTCTTT.

This clone came up once. The V call is TRBV7-8, the J call TRBJ1-4, with 7 positions matching TRBD1. This CDR3 has 16 residues. CDR1 SGHVS and CDR2 FQNEAQ come from the germline V gene. V lost 5 bases to trimming and J lost 2 bases; unmatched junction nucleotides: 8. Written as DNA, the CDR3 is TGTGCCAGCAGCCCGAGACAGGGCACGACTAATGAAAAACTGTTTTTT. Residues: CASSPRQGTTNEKLFF.

As regards this clone: Other DNA sequences in this sample translate to the same CDR3. This sequence joins TRBV5-1 and TRBJ2-1, with 9 bases that match TRBD1. Germline CDR1 and CDR2: SGHRS and YFSETQ. The V segment lost 3 bases and the J segment 4 bases; nucleotides outside the gene matches: 5. This CDR3 contains 15 residues. CDR3 region: CASSSDRGSYNEQFF. In DNA, the CDR3 is TGCGCCAGCAGCTCGGACAGGGGATCATACAATGAGCAGTTCTTC.

This chain connects TRBV7-6 to TRBJ2-3; perhaps TRBD2 as D (5 bases). Trimming removed 1 base at V and 3 bases at J, with 14 bases between. The CDR3 contains 16 residues. Germline V lookup: CDR1 SGHVS, CDR2 FNYEAQ. The CDR3 nucleotides read TGTGCCAGCAGCTTAGGGTCGGGGTTCCCTACAGATACGCAGTATTTT. Protein sequence: CASSLGSGFPTDTQYF.

This chain joins TRBV6-5 and TRBJ1-2; D perhaps matches TRBD1 (6 bases). Per the germline V gene, CDR1 is MNHEY and CDR2 is SVGAGI. The V gene lost 1 base and the J gene lost 4 bases, with 7 bases spanning the gap. This CDR3 region has 13 residues. This chain's CDR3 is CASSYLTGYGYTF. The CDR3 nucleotides are TGTGCCAGCAGTTACTTGACAGGCTATGGCTACACCTTC.

This clone was observed a few times. The chain employs TRBV30 and TRBJ1-4; weak D call: TRBD1 (6 bases). The germline V and J ends were trimmed by 2 bases and 7 bases, with 11 bases remaining between them. CDR1 and CDR2 (germline): GTSNPN, SVGIG (reference sequence). The CDR3 consists of 13 residues. CDR3 sequence (DNA): TGTGCCTGGAGTTCAGGGGCCGGTGAAAAACTGTTTTTT. It encodes CAWSSGAGEKLFF.

This clone was seen a handful of times. The chain links TRBV6-1 to TRBJ1-2, with D maybe TRBD1 (6 bases). Trimming left V 4 bases short and J 8 bases short, with 14 bases between. The CDR3 length is 13 residues. CDR1 is MNHNS, CDR2 SASEGT, per germline. The CDR3 DNA follows: TGTGCCAGCAGTGCAGGGGAAGTCTACGGCTACACCTTC. Translation: CASSAGEVYGYTF.